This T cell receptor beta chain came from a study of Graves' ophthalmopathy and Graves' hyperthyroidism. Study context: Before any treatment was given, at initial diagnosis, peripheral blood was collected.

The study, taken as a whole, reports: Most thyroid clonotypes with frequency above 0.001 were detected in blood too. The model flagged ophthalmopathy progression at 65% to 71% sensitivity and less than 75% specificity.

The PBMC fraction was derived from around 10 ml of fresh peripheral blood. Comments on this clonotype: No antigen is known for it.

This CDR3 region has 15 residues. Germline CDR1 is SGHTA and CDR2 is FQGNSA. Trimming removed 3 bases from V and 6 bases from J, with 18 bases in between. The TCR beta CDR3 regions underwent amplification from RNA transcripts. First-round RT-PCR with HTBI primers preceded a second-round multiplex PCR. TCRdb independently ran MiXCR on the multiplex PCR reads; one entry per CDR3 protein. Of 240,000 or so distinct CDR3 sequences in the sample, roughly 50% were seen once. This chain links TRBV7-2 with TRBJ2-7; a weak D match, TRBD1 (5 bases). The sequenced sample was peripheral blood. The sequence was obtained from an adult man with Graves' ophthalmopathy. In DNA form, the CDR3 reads TGTGCCAGCAGCTTGTTAGGGGCGCGATTGGGCGAGCAGTACTTC. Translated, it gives CASSLLGARLGEQYF.